A selection of T cell receptor beta chains follows, all from one sample in a study of control samples from healthy donors and cancer patients. Only in-frame clones appear in the TCRdb table, and some are missing; sequencing was by immunoSEQ multiplex PCR. The sample yields 160,000 or so clones, approximately 93% seen once. The material sequenced was blood. The source is a man over 45 in good health. Both conserved end residues are part of each CDR3. The D gene is left open where the match is weak. Size is stated for part of the rows, as once, few or many counts, or as a class when the clone is expanded.

DNA: TGTGCCAGCAGTGGTGGGGCAATCACTGAAGCTTTCTTT; CDR3: CASSGGAITEAFF; length: 13; V: TRBV2; D: NA; size: NA; J: TRBJ1-1
DNA: TGTGCCAGCAGTGACTCTGGCGGAAAGACCTACAATGAGCAGTTCTTC; CDR3: CASSDSGGKTYNEQFF; length: 16; V: TRBV6-4; D: NA; size: NA; J: TRBJ2-1
DNA: TGTGCCAGCTCACCCTTGGACAGTAATGAAAAACTGTTTTTT; CDR3: CASSPLDSNEKLFF; length: 14; V: TRBV18; D: NA; size: NA; J: TRBJ1-4
DNA: TGTGCCAGCGGCTACGAGCAGTACTTC; CDR3: CASGYEQYF; length: 9; V: TRBV28; D: NA; size: few; J: TRBJ2-7
DNA: TGTGCCACCAGTGGCGGGTTTGGCTACACCTTC; CDR3: CATSGGFGYTF; length: 11; V: TRBV24-1; D: NA; size: NA; J: TRBJ1-2
DNA: TGCGCCAGCAGCTTGAGTCCTAGCGGATACAATGAGCAGTTCTTC; CDR3: CASSLSPSGYNEQFF; length: 15; V: TRBV5-1; D: TRBD2; size: NA; J: TRBJ2-1
DNA: TGTGCCAGCAGCTTAGAGTGGGCCACTGGAAACACCATATATTTT; CDR3: CASSLEWATGNTIYF; length: 15; V: TRBV7-2; D: NA; size: NA; J: TRBJ1-3
DNA: TGTGCCAGCAGCCCGGGACAGGGAAGGTATGGCTACACCTTC; CDR3: CASSPGQGRYGYTF; length: 14; V: TRBV14; D: TRBD1; size: NA; J: TRBJ1-2
DNA: TGTGCCATCATGGGACTAGCGGCACCCTACGAGCAGTACTTC; CDR3: CAIMGLAAPYEQYF; length: 14; V: TRBV28; D: TRBD2; size: few; J: TRBJ2-7
DNA: TGTGCCAGCTCACTCCAGCACACAGATACGCAGTATTTT; CDR3: CASSLQHTDTQYF; length: 13; V: TRBV18; D: NA; size: NA; J: TRBJ2-3
DNA: TGTGCCAGCAGCTTGTATGGGGGAGGGCGGACTGAAGCTTTCTTT; CDR3: CASSLYGGGRTEAFF; length: 15; V: TRBV5-4; D: NA; size: once; J: TRBJ1-1
DNA: TGTGCCAGCAGCCAATTGACTGAAGCTTTCTTT; CDR3: CASSQLTEAFF; length: 11; V: TRBV3-1/TRBV3-2; D: NA; size: NA; J: TRBJ1-1
DNA: TGTGCCAGCAAGGGCTACACAGATACGCAGTATTTT; CDR3: CASKGYTDTQYF; length: 12; V: TRBV2; D: NA; size: NA; J: TRBJ2-3
DNA: TGCGCCAGCAGCAATAGCGGGACCCACAATGAGCAGTTCTTC; CDR3: CASSNSGTHNEQFF; length: 14; V: TRBV5-1; D: TRBD2; size: NA; J: TRBJ2-1
DNA: TGCGCCAGCAGCCAGAGACCGCCCGGCGGGGAGCTGTTTTTT; CDR3: CASSQRPPGGELFF; length: 14; V: TRBV5-1; D: NA; size: NA; J: TRBJ2-2
DNA: TGTGCCAGCAAAACGGGACTAGCGGGAGGGGGGCCCCCTAGCACAGATACGCAGTATTTT; CDR3: CASKTGLAGGGPPSTDTQYF; length: 20; V: TRBV27; D: TRBD2; size: NA; J: TRBJ2-3